The sequence of this TCR beta chain was determined in a study of T cell responses to AZD1222 COVID-19 vaccine. Comment on this clone: Its antigen is as yet unknown.

This CDR3 has 12 residues. V was trimmed by 8 bases and J by 3 bases, leaving 8 bases between them. The germline V gene encodes CDR1 MDHEN and CDR2 SYDVKM. Profiling relied on immunoSEQ multiplex PCR, and the TCRdb table lists in-frame clones only, not all of them. The table includes about 94,000 clones, roughly 90% detected once. The study pooled second doses at about 4 or about 12 weeks. Study-wide results and caveats: Spike-spanning, vaccine-associated CD4 TCRs were dominant at 160-218 and 743-854. Baseline seropositives among AZD1222 recipients totaled only five to seven. It should be noted that donors were predominantly white British and more often female, and clonal diversity was possibly underestimated.

This TCR was sampled from an adult who received the AZD1222 COVID-19 vaccine. The sequences come from peripheral blood, collected 28 days after the second AZD1222 dose. The chain couples TRBV28 to TRBJ2-1, with D perhaps TRBD1 or TRBD2 (5 bases each). CDR3 amino acids: CASEGSYNEQFF. The CDR3 DNA sequence: TGTGCCAGCGAGGGGAGCTACAATGAGCAGTTCTTC.